Following are 2 T cell receptor beta chains from one sample sequenced in a study of PD-L1 blockade in urothelial cancer (dated 2017 in TCRdb). Receptor amplification or capture employed the immunoSEQ multiplex PCR assay. The table was pulled from immuneACCESS by TCRdb, which kept in-frame rearrangements only. Such tables lose some clones; where checked, under half of the loss comes from unresolved V genes, and the rest has no known cause. The sample profile shows about 45,000 clones; roughly 91% of them were found once. The top ten hold approximately 14% of the sample. Sequences were derived from PBMCs, sampled around atezolizumab (anti-PD-L1) treatment. The receptors come from a woman aged 60 to 75 with urothelial cancer.

The V call is TRBV10-1, the J call TRBJ2-2; possibly TRBD1 for D (6 bases). Trimming shortened V by 0 bases and J by 6 bases, and 8 bases separated the two germline ends. This CDR3 has 14 amino acids. Germline CDR1 is WNHNN and CDR2 is SYGVQD (reference sequence). DNA of the CDR3: TGCGCCAGCAGTGAGTCGGGGACACCCGGGGAGCTGTTTTTT. Translating gives CASSESGTPGELFF.

The chain uses TRBV9 and TRBJ2-3; a weak D match, TRBD1 (5 bases). This CDR3 spans 15 amino acids. The germline V and J ends were trimmed by 4 bases and 2 bases, with 14 bases remaining between them. Per germline, CDR1 SGDLS and CDR2 YYNGEE. CDR3: CASSPRQLITDTQYF. CDR3 sequence (DNA): TGTGCCAGCAGCCCGCGACAGCTAATCACAGATACGCAGTATTTT.